This passage covers 9 T cell receptor beta chains from one sample sequenced in a study of cytomegalovirus exposure and HLA in healthy donors. Sequencing used immunoSEQ multiplex PCR; TCRdb keeps in-frame clones, though not all of them. The sample consists of about 82,000 clones, 85% to 95% of them appearing once. Sequencing was done on a sample of PBMCs. These TCRs come from a woman aged 18-29 years in good health and CMV-seronegative.

V usage is TRBV28 and J usage is TRBJ2-2, with a tentative D call TRBD2 (5 bases). CDR1 and CDR2 (germline): MDHEN, SYDVKM. CDR3 length: 16 amino acids. V dropped 3 bases and J dropped 4 bases, with 15 bases sitting between them. The CDR3 nucleotides are TGTGCCAGCAGTTTCGGTAACGGACTGAGCACCGGGGAGCTGTTTTTT. Encoded protein: CASSFGNGLSTGELFF.

This clone was observed once. V gene TRBV11-3 combines with J gene TRBJ2-1, with 7 bases lining up with TRBD1. The CDR3 has 14 amino acids. Germline values: CDR1 SGHNT, CDR2 YENEEA. V shed 4 bases, J shed 8 bases, and the junction held 8 bases outside the gene matches. DNA of the CDR3: TGTGCCAGCAGCTCCAGACAGGGTAGACATGAGCAGTTCTTC. This codes for CASSSRQGRHEQFF.

The chain joins TRBV9 to TRBJ2-3, with 12 bases identical to TRBD2. Germline V gives CDR1 SGDLS, CDR2 YYNGEE. The CDR3 loop spans 17 amino acids. V lost 0 bases to trimming and J lost 7 bases; unmatched junction nucleotides: 9. This CDR3 is CASSVGVTSGGLNTQYF. CDR3 DNA sequence: TGTGCCAGCAGCGTAGGGGTGACTAGCGGGGGTCTAAATACGCAGTATTTT.

The rearrangement joins TRBV2 to TRBJ1-5; 7 bases fit TRBD1. Germline assignment: CDR1 SNHLY and CDR2 FYNNEI. With V trimmed by 6 bases and J by 6 bases, 8 bases remained unmatched. The CDR3 has 14 residues. In nucleotides, the CDR3 is TGTGCCAGCAGCTCCGGGACAGTAGGTCAGCCCCAGCATTTT. This gives the protein CASSSGTVGQPQHF.

Only one count was recorded for this clone. The chain has TRBV7-9 and TRBJ2-5; a possible D gene is TRBD2 (6 bases). The CDR3 is 15 residues long. With 1 base removed from V and 5 bases from J, the gap between germline ends came to 14 bases. Per germline, CDR1 SEHNR and CDR2 FQNEAQ (reference sequence). The CDR3 loop is CASSLGRAVGETQYF. The DNA for the CDR3 is TGTGCCAGCAGCTTAGGGAGGGCCGTCGGGGAGACCCAGTACTTC.

V gene TRBV7-8 combines with J gene TRBJ2-3, with 10 bases lining up with TRBD2. The CDR3 loop spans 18 amino acids. Germline V gene lookup returns CDR1 SGHVS and CDR2 FQNEAQ. The V gene end was trimmed by 1 base and the J gene end by 0 bases; junction bases not matched to a gene: 7. The DNA of the CDR3 is TGTGCCAGCAGCTTAGAAGCGGGGGGGCCGGCGAGCACAGATACGCAGTATTTT. This gives the protein CASSLEAGGPASTDTQYF.

The J gene is TRBJ2-7, the V gene TRBV15, with 8 bases aligning to TRBD1. Trimming cost V 0 bases and J 6 bases; bases outside gene matches: 7. The length of the CDR3 is 15 residues. The germline gives CDR1 LNHNV, CDR2 YYDKDF (reference sequence). CDR3 loop: CATSRDPGQGSEQYF. The CDR3 nucleotides read TGTGCCACCAGCAGAGACCCCGGACAGGGCTCCGAGCAGTACTTC.

The V gene is TRBV27, the J gene TRBJ1-1; a weak D match, TRBD1 (6 bases). The CDR3 loop spans 11 amino acids. V shed 5 bases and J shed 8 bases, with 9 bases lying between them. In germline, CDR1 is MNHEY, CDR2 SMNVEV (reference sequence). CDR3 loop: CASSTGLEAFF. The CDR3 DNA reads TGTGCCAGCAGTACAGGGCTAGAAGCTTTCTTT.

The chain has TRBV4-3 and TRBJ2-5; D call uncertain. V was clipped by 0 bases and J by 0 bases, with 8 bases between them. The CDR3 runs 15 residues. Looked up from germline, CDR1 is LGHNA and CDR2 is YSLEER. DNA for the CDR3: TGCGCCAGCAGCCAAGACAGGTTGTACCAAGAGACCCAGTACTTC. It codes for CASSQDRLYQETQYF.